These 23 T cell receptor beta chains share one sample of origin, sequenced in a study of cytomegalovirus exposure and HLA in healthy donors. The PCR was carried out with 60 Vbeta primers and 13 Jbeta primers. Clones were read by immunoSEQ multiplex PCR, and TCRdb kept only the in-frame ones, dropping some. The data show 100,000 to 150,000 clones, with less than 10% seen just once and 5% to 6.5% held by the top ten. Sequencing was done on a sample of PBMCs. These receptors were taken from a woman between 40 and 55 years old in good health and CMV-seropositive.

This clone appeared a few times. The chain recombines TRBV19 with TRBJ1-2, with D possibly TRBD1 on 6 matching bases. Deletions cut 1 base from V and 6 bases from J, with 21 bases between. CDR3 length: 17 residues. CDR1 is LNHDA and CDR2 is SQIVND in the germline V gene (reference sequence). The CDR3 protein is CASSIVSYREGSHGYTF. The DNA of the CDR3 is TGTGCCAGTAGTATAGTATCCTACAGGGAGGGATCCCATGGCTACACCTTC. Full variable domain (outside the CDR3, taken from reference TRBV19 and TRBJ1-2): DGGITQSPKYLFRKEGQNVTLSCEQNLNHDAMYWYRQDPGQGLRLIYYSQIVNDFQKGDIAEGYSVSREKKESFPLTVTSAQKNPTAFYLCASSIVSYREGSHGYTFGSGTRLTVV.

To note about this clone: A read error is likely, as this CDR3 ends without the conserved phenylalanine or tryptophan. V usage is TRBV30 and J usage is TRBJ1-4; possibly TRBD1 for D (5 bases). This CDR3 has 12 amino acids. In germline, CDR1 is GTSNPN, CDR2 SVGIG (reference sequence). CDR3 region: CACGTHNEKLFV. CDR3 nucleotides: TGTGCGTGCGGGACCCATAATGAAAAACTGTTTGTT.

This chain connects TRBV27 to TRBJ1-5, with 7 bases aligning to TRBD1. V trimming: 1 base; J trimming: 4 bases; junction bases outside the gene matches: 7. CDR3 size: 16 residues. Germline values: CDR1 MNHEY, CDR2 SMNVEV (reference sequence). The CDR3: CASSLYGGQMNQPQHF. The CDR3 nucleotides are TGTGCCAGCAGTTTATACGGGGGACAGATGAATCAGCCCCAGCATTTT.

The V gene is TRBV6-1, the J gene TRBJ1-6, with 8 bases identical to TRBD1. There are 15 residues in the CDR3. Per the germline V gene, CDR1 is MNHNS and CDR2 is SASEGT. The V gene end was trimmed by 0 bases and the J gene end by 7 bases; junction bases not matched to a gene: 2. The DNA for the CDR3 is TGTGCCAGCAGTGAAGCCACAGGGGGAAATTCACCCCTCCACTTT. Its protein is CASSEATGGNSPLHF.

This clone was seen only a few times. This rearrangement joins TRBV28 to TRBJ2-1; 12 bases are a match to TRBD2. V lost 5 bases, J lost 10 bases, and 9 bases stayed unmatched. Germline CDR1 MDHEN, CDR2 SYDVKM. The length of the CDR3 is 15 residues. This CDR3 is CASSNLAGGPNEQFF. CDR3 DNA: TGTGCCAGCAGTAATCTAGCGGGGGGGCCCAACGAGCAGTTCTTC.

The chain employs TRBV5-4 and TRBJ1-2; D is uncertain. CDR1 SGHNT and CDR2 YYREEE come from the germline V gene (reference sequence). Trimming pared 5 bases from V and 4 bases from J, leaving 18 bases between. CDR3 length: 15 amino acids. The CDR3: CASRKSGTEAYGYTF. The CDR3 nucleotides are TGTGCCAGCAGGAAAAGCGGAACCGAGGCCTATGGCTACACCTTC.

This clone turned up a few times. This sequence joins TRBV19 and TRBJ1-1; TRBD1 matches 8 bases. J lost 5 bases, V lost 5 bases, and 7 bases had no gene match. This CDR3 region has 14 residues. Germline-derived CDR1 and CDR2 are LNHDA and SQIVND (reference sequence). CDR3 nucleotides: TGTGCCAGTAGTGTGGGCAGGGGGCGGACTGAAGCTTTCTTT. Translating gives CASSVGRGRTEAFF.

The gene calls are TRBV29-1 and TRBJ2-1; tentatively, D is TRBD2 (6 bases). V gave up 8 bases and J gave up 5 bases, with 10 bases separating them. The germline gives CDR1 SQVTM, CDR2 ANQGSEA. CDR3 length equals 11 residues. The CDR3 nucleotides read TGCAGCCAAGGGACTGACAATGAGCAGTTCTTC. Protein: CSQGTDNEQFF.

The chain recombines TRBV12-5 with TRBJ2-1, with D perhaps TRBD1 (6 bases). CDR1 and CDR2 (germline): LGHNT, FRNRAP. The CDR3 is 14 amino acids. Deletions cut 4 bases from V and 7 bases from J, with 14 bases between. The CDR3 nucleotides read TGTGCTAGTGGTTCCGCACTGGGGGCAAATGAGCAGTTCTTC. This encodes CASGSALGANEQFF.

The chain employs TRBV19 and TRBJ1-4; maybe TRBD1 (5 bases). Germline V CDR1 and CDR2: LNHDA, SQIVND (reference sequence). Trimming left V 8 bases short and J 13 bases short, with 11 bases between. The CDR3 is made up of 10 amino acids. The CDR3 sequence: CASGQGTLFF. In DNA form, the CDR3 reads TGTGCCAGTGGGCAGGGTACACTGTTTTTT.

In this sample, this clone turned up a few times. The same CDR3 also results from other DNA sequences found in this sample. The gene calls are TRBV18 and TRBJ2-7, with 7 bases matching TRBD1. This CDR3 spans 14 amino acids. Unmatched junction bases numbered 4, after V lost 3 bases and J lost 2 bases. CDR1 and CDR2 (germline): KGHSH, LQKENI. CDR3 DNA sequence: TGTGCCAGCTCACCGGGGCAGGGGGCCTACGAGCAGTACTTC. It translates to CASSPGQGAYEQYF.

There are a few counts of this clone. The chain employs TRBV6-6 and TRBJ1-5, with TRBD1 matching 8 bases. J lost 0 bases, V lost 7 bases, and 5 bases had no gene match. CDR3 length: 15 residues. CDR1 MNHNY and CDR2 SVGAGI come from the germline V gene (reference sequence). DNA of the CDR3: TGTGCCAGCACCCCAACAGGGGGTAGCAATCAGCCCCAGCATTTT. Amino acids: CASTPTGGSNQPQHF.

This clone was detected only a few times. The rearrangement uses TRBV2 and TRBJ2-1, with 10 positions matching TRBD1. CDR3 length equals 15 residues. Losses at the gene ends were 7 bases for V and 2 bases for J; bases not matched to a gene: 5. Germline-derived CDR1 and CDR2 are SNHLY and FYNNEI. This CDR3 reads CASNLDRGPYNEQFF. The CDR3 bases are TGTGCCAGCAACTTAGACAGGGGGCCCTACAATGAGCAGTTCTTC.

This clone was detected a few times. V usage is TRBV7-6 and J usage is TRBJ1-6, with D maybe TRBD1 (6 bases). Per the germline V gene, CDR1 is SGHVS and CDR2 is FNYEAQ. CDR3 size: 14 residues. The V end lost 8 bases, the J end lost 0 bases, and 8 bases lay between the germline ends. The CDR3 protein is CASRDTSYNSPLHF. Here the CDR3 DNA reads TGTGCCAGCCGGGACACCTCCTATAATTCACCCCTCCACTTT.

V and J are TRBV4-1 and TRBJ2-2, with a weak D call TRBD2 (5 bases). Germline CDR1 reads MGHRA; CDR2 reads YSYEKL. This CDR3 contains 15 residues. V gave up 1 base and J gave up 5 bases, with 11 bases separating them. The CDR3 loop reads CASSQGGTSTGELFF. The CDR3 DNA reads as TGCGCCAGCAGCCAAGGAGGTACTAGTACCGGGGAGCTGTTTTTT.

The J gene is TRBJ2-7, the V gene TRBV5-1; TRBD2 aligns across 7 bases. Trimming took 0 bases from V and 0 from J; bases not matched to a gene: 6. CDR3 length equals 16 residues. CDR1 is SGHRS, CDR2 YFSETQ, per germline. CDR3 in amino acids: CASSLDRGVTSYEQYF. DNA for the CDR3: TGCGCCAGCAGCTTGGATCGGGGGGTCACCTCCTACGAGCAGTACTTC.

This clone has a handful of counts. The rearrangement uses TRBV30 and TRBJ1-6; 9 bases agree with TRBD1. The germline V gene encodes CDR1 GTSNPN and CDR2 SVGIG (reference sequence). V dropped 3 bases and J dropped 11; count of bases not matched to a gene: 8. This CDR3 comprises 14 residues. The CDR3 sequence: CAWSLGQGIPPLHF. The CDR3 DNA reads TGTGCCTGGAGCCTAGGACAGGGGATTCCACCCCTCCACTTT. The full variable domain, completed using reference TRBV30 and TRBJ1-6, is SQTIHQWPATLVQPVGSPLSLECTVEGTSNPNLYWYRQAAGRGLQLLFYSVGIGQISSEVPQNLSASRPQDRQFILSSKKLLLSDSGFYLCAWSLGQGIPPLHFGNGTRLTVT.

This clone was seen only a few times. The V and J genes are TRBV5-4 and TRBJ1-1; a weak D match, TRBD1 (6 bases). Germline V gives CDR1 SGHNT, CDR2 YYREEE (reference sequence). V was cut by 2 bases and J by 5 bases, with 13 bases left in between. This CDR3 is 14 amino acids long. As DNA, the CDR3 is TGTGCCAGCAGCTTTTCGACGAGGGGGACTGAAGCTTTCTTT. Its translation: CASSFSTRGTEAFF.

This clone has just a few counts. CDR3: CASSLSLAGLFSSYNEQFF. The CDR3 DNA reads TGTGCCAGCAGCTTGTCTCTAGCGGGGCTATTCAGCTCCTACAATGAGCAGTTCTTC. V gene TRBV5-6 combines with J gene TRBJ2-1; TRBD2 agrees at 9 bases. V was pared by 1 base and J by 0 bases, with 11 bases of the junction left unmatched. The CDR3 covers 19 residues. Germline CDR1 reads SGHDT; CDR2 reads YYEEEE.

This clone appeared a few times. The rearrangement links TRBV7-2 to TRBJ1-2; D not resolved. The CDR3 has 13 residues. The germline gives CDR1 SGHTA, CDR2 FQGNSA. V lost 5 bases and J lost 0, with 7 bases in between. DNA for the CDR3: TGTGCCAGCAGCCGGAGTTCTAACTATGGCTACACCTTC. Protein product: CASSRSSNYGYTF.

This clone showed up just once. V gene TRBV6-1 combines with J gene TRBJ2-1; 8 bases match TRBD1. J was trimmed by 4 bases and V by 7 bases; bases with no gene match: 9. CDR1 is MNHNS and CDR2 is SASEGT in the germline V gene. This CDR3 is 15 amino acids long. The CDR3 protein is CASIPSGGLYNEQFF. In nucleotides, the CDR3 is TGTGCCAGCATCCCATCAGGGGGCTTATACAATGAGCAGTTCTTC.

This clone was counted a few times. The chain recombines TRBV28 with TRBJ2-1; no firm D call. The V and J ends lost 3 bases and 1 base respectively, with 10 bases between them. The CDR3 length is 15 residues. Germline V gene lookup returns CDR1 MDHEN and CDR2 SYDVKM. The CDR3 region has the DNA TGTGCCAGCAGTTTTCTTAGACTGTCCTACAATGAGCAGTTCTTC. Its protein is CASSFLRLSYNEQFF.

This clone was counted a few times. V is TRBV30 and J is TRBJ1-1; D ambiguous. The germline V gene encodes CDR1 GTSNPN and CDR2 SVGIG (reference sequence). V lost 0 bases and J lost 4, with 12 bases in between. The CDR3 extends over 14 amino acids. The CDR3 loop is CAWSVRSSGTEAFF. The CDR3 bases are TGTGCCTGGAGTGTTAGGTCCTCGGGCACTGAAGCTTTCTTT.